What follows is one TCR beta chain and its context. Profiling relied on immunoSEQ multiplex PCR, and the TCRdb table lists in-frame clones only, not all of them. In the table there are around 87,000 clones, about four fifths of which are singletons. This specimen belongs to a study of a mutant IDH1 vaccine in newly diagnosed glioma. This CDR3 is 16 amino acids long. The germline V gene encodes CDR1 ENHRY and CDR2 SYGVKD. Trimming cost V 10 bases and J 2 bases, with 23 bases left between them. Specified time point: baseline, week 1 (first vaccination visit). The treatment here: pre-vaccination baseline after standard-of-care therapy.

The chain couples TRBV10-3 to TRBJ1-1, with D possibly being TRBD1 (6 bases). This sequence was found in a woman aged 45-65 years with glioma. Sequencing was performed on PBMCs, taken from a glioma patient treated with radiotherapy, temozolomide or both. The CDR3 is CATTYTPGQINTEAFF. In DNA, the CDR3 is TGTGCCACGACGTATACTCCGGGACAAATAAACACTGAAGCTTTCTTT.